These 8 T cell receptor beta chains share one sample of origin, sequenced in a study of blood T cell repertoires in COVID-19. Only in-frame clones appear in the TCRdb table, and some are missing; sequencing was by immunoSEQ multiplex PCR. This sample carries 350,000 to 450,000 clones, approximately 86% of them seen once, and the ten largest clones take about 7%. The material sequenced was peripheral blood. These receptors all stem from a woman between 55 and 75 years old with COVID-19, enrolled during active disease.

The chain joins TRBV19 to TRBJ1-4; D remains ambiguous. Per the germline V gene, CDR1 is LNHDA and CDR2 is SQIVND (reference sequence). The length of the CDR3 is 12 residues. V dropped 11 bases and J dropped 7 bases, with 14 bases sitting between them. The CDR3 loop reads CAPDEGGEKLFF. CDR3 sequence (DNA): TGTGCCCCAGACGAGGGTGGTGAAAAACTGTTTTTT.

The sample holds one count of this clone. The genes are TRBV5-1 and TRBJ2-3; 13 bases are a match to TRBD2. V shed 3 bases and J 5 bases; nucleotides not matched to a gene: 9. There are 17 residues in the CDR3. Germline loops: CDR1 SGHRS, CDR2 YFSETQ. The CDR3 here is CASSSGLAGVAKDTQYF. The CDR3 region has the DNA TGCGCCAGCAGCTCCGGACTAGCGGGGGTCGCGAAAGATACGCAGTATTTT.

V gene TRBV7-9 combines with J gene TRBJ1-1; D gene unclear. CDR1 and CDR2 (germline): SEHNR, FQNEAQ (reference sequence). Deletions cut 3 bases from V and 3 bases from J, with 8 bases between. The CDR3 runs 13 residues. The CDR3 is CASSFSQDTEAFF. The CDR3 DNA is TGTGCCAGCAGCTTTAGTCAGGACACTGAAGCTTTCTTT.

The chain links TRBV5-1 to TRBJ1-1; no clear D gene. The V end was cut by 0 bases, the J end by 0 bases, with 12 bases between. CDR3 length equals 16 residues. Germline assignment: CDR1 SGHRS and CDR2 YFSETQ. DNA of the CDR3: TGCGCCAGCAGCTTGGCGTCGCTTCACATGAACACTGAAGCTTTCTTT. This sequence encodes CASSLASLHMNTEAFF. The full variable domain, with the rest looked up from reference TRBV5-1 and TRBJ1-1, is KAGVTQTPRYLIKTRGQQVTLSCSPISGHRSVSWYQQTPGQGLQFLFEYFSETQRNKGNFPGRFSGRQFSNSRSEMNVSTLELGDSALYLCASSLASLHMNTEAFFGQGTRLTVV.

This clone came up once. The chain carries TRBV12-3 or TRBV12-4 and TRBJ1-2, with D maybe TRBD1 (6 bases). Trimming took 6 bases from V and 3 from J, leaving 11 bases between them. The CDR3 has 13 amino acids. The CDR3 DNA reads TGTGCCAGCAGCCAGAACAGGGACTATGGCTACACCTTC. Translated: CASSQNRDYGYTF.

This clone was counted once. The rearrangement joins TRBV27 to TRBJ2-4, with unresolved D. CDR1 is MNHEY and CDR2 is SMNVEV in the germline V gene (reference sequence). CDR3 size: 13 residues. The V end lost 7 bases, the J end lost 1 base, and 8 bases lay between the germline ends. DNA for the CDR3: TGTGCCAGCAACGACTTGGCCAAAAACATTCAGTACTTC. Its translation: CASNDLAKNIQYF.

The chain links TRBV4-1 to TRBJ2-1; TRBD2 aligns across 9 bases. The germline V gene has CDR1 MGHRA and CDR2 YSYEKL. The length of the CDR3 is 16 residues. V shed 1 base, J shed 8 bases, and the junction held 9 bases outside the gene matches. Here the CDR3 reads CASSQGASGVLDEQFF. The CDR3 nucleotides are TGCGCCAGCAGCCAAGGCGCTAGCGGGGTTCTCGATGAGCAGTTCTTC.

This chain uses TRBV6-4 with TRBJ2-1; a possible D gene is TRBD1 (6 bases). V gave up 3 bases and J gave up 6 bases, with 9 bases separating them. The CDR3 loop spans 13 amino acids. The V gene's germline CDR1 is MRHNA and CDR2 SNTAGT. The CDR3 spells CASSEQGGNEQFF. CDR3 sequence (DNA): TGTGCCAGCAGTGAACAGGGTGGCAATGAGCAGTTCTTC.